The 9 T cell receptor beta chains given below trace back to one sample, sequenced in a study of OX40 agonist ivuxolimab in advanced cancers. Measured with immunoSEQ multiplex PCR; TCRdb has only the in-frame clones, and not every one. The repertoire holds over 95,000 clones, with about 79% as singletons. Sequencing was performed on CD4+ or CD8+ T cells sorted from blood, taken in a trial of the OX40 agonist ivuxolimab. These receptors originate from an adult with an advanced solid tumor such as melanoma, head and neck, liver or kidney cancer.

This clone was seen once. J is TRBJ2-2 and V is TRBV18; D possibly corresponds to TRBD2 (6 bases). Trimming pared 3 bases from V and 2 bases from J, leaving 22 bases between. The CDR3 has 19 amino acids. Germline V gene data show CDR1 as KGHSH and CDR2 as LQKENI. The DNA for the CDR3 is TGTGCCAGCTCACCCCCGCAGGCCCGGGACTGGATCAACACCGGGGAGCTGTTTTTT. Protein: CASSPPQARDWINTGELFF.

The V and J genes are TRBV18 and TRBJ2-2; D remains ambiguous. Trimming left V 0 bases short and J 0 bases short, with 5 bases between. The CDR3 runs 15 residues. Looked up from germline, CDR1 is KGHSH and CDR2 is LQKENI. As DNA, the CDR3 is TGTGCCAGCTCACCACCCCAGCCGAACACCGGGGAGCTGTTTTTT. This encodes CASSPPQPNTGELFF.

The chain couples TRBV28 to TRBJ2-1, with TRBD2 matching over 11 bases. CDR1 MDHEN and CDR2 SYDVKM come from the germline V gene. The V segment lost 4 bases and the J segment 6 bases; nucleotides outside the gene matches: 2. This CDR3 spans 14 amino acids. The CDR3 coding sequence is TGTGCCAGCAGTTCACTAGCGGGAGTCAATGAGCAGTTCTTC. This encodes CASSSLAGVNEQFF.

This chain links TRBV28 with TRBJ2-5, with unresolved D. This CDR3 has 13 residues. V was pared by 10 bases and J by 5 bases, with 17 bases between. Germline loops: CDR1 MDHEN, CDR2 SYDVKM. CDR3 nucleotide sequence: TGTGCCACCTCGGGTACCACCAGGGAGACCCAGTACTTC. This codes for CATSGTTRETQYF.

J is TRBJ2-7 and V is TRBV7-8; 9 bases are a match to TRBD2. The V segment lost 5 bases and the J segment 8 bases; nucleotides outside the gene matches: 16. This CDR3 has 16 amino acids. CDR1 is SGHVS and CDR2 is FQNEAQ in the germline V gene. The CDR3: CASSITSAGGPSQQYF. CDR3 in DNA: TGTGCCAGCAGCATCACGTCGGCGGGAGGGCCTTCCCAGCAGTACTTC.

V gene TRBV5-6 combines with J gene TRBJ2-1, with a possible D match to TRBD1 (5 bases). CDR1 and CDR2 (germline): SGHDT, YYEEEE. The CDR3 has 16 residues. V was shortened by 4 bases and J by 6 bases, with 20 bases between the two germline ends. This CDR3 reads CASSTLRGIGANEQFF. DNA for the CDR3: TGTGCCAGCAGCACCCTAAGGGGTATCGGAGCCAATGAGCAGTTCTTC. Full variable domain (remainder filled in from reference TRBV5-6 and TRBJ2-1): DAGVTQSPTHLIKTRGQQVTLRCSPKSGHDTVSWYQQALGQGPQFIFQYYEEEERQRGNFPDRFSGHQFPNYSSELNVNALLLGDSALYLCASSTLRGIGANEQFFGPGTRLTVL.

This clone was observed a few times. The CDR3 here is CASKTGNTIYF. The CDR3 nucleotides read TGTGCCAGTAAAACTGGAAACACCATATATTTT. The chain joins TRBV21-1 to TRBJ1-3. TRBV21-1 is an annotated pseudogene. The CDR3 has 11 amino acids.

The CDR3 region has the DNA TGTGCCAGCAGTAGAGGGGATTTTCAGCCCCAGCATTTT. Translated, it gives CASSRGDFQPQHF. The chain recombines TRBV6-1 with TRBJ1-5; tentative D call: TRBD1 (5 bases). Trimming left V 5 bases short and J 6 bases short, with 11 bases between. This CDR3 contains 13 residues. CDR1 and CDR2 (germline): MNHNS, SASEGT.

The gene calls are TRBV7-8 and TRBJ1-5; D gene unclear. Germline V gene lookup returns CDR1 SGHVS and CDR2 FQNEAQ. The V and J ends lost 1 base and 3 bases respectively, with 10 bases between them. The CDR3 has 15 residues. The CDR3 bases are TGTGCCAGCAGCTTAGGGCAGTCCTCCAATCAGCCCCAGCATTTT. Its translation: CASSLGQSSNQPQHF.